Given below is one T cell receptor beta chain in context. Participant reports of clinical history set cohort assignment. The study counted Cohort 3 donors as recovered given two negative PCRs, clearance, or symptom resolution. The data were obtained in a study of blood T cell repertoires in COVID-19. Study at large: COVID-19 samples collected from the United States, Italy and Spain covered acute and convalescent phases.

In the authors' methods: Counts of nucleated cells, estimated from reference gene primer amplification, were obtained. Only in-frame clones appear in the TCRdb table, and some are missing; sequencing was by immunoSEQ multiplex PCR. V and J calls and clone size are given by that table; D and trimming were obtained from the DNA. The table lists some 320,000 clones, about 88% of them singletons, with roughly 2.6% in the top ten. Germline assignment: CDR1 SGHRS and CDR2 YFSETQ. V gave up 1 base and J gave up 8 bases, with 7 bases separating them. The CDR3 sequence is 12 residues long. Sequenced input: PBMCs or T cells enriched from blood (not recorded which). The chain recombines TRBV5-1 with TRBJ2-1; D perhaps matches TRBD1 (6 bases). The source of this sequence is a man aged 55 to 70 who had recovered from COVID-19. This CDR3 is CASSLQGHEQFF. In DNA, the CDR3 is TGCGCCAGCAGCTTGCAGGGGCATGAGCAGTTCTTC.